This T cell receptor (beta chain) originates from a study of lymphopenia after photon versus proton radiotherapy. Notes on the study in general: Photon-treated patients lost naive T cells and TCR diversity; proton-treated stayed stable. After lymphocyte nadir, photon-treated repertoires showed oligoclonal expansion, especially CD8+ Temra. A bigger post-nadir fall in TCR diversity correlated inversely with survival time in deceased patients.

The CDR3 extends over 12 amino acids. Germline V gene data show CDR1 as SNHLY and CDR2 as FYNNEI. The V end lost 7 bases, the J end lost 3 bases, and 9 bases lay between the germline ends. The assay was immunoSEQ multiplex PCR, and TCRdb's table has in-frame clones only and misses some. The sample shows 150,000 or so clones, around 85% of them seen only once. About this clone itself: Its antigen is as yet unknown.

Sequences were derived from peripheral blood, sampled from a patient treated with photon-based radiotherapy. The chain uses TRBV2 and TRBJ1-1; D not resolved. The sequence came from a man aged 45 to 65 with gastric cancer. In nucleotides, the CDR3 is TGTGCCAGCAACCTGGAGTACACTGAAGCTTTCTTT. Translating it yields CASNLEYTEAFF.